This T cell receptor (beta chain) was retrieved from a study of blood T cell repertoires in COVID-19. Profiled with immunoSEQ multiplex PCR; TCRdb holds only in-frame clones, not every one. The repertoire consists of 150,000 to 200,000 clones, with 85% occurring once and the leading ten covering about 3%. The germline CDR1 and CDR2 sequences are MGHRA and YSYEKL. The V end lost 2 bases, the J end lost 0 bases, and 14 bases lay between the germline ends. The CDR3 is made up of 16 amino acids. The sequence was obtained from a human donor with acute or convalescent COVID-19. The donor label of this sample is uncertain. The genes are TRBV4-1 and TRBJ2-7, with no clear D. Sequencing was done on a sample of peripheral blood. CDR3 sequence reads: CASSQQQTLYSYEQYF. The CDR3 nucleotides read TGCGCCAGCAGCCAACAGCAGACACTCTACTCCTACGAGCAGTACTTC.